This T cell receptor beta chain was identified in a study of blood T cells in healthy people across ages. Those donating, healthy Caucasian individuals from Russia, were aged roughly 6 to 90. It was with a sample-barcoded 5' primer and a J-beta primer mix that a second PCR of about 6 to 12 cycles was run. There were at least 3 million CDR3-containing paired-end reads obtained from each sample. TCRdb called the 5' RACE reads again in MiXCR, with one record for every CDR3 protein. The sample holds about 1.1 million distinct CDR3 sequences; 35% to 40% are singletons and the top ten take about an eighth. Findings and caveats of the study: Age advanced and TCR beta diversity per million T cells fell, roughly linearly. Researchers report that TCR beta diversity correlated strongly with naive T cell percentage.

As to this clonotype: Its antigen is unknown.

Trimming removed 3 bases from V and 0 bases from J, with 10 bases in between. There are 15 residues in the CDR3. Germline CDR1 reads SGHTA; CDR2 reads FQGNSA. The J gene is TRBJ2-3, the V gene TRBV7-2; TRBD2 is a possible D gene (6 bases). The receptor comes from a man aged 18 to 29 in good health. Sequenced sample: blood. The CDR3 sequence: CASSFLASSTDTQYF. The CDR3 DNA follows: TGTGCCAGCAGCTTCCTAGCGTCTAGCACAGATACGCAGTATTTT.